This is a list of T cell receptor beta chains from one sample in a study of blood T cells in healthy people across ages. TCRdb independently ran MiXCR on the 5' RACE reads; one entry per CDR3 protein. The sample has approximately 1.5 million distinct CDR3 sequences; 42% are singletons. The specimen was blood. Every receptor here comes from a woman younger than 35 in good health. The CDR3 runs from the conserved cysteine through the conserved F or W. A D gene is named only where the DNA matches it firmly. Clone size is not always given. Where it is, it says once, few, many or a class for expanded clones.

few	-	TRBV5-1	TRBJ1-5	TGCGCCAGCAGCCCGAACACGGAGATTAGCAATCAGCCCCAGCATTTT	CASSPNTEISNQPQHF
-	-	TRBV21-1	TRBJ1-3	TGTGCCAGCAGCAAACGACAGGGATGGCGTCCGGCTGGGAACACCATATATTTT	CASSKRQGWRPAGNTIYF
few	TRBD2	TRBV7-2	TRBJ2-3	TGTGCCAGCAGCTTACGTGCCCTAGCGGTCTCGGATACGCAGTATTTT	CASSLRALAVSDTQYF
-	-	TRBV20-1	TRBJ1-1	TGCAGTGCTAGAGACATCAGGCGAAACACTGAAGCTTTCTTT	CSARDIRRNTEAFF
-	-	TRBV20-1	TRBJ2-5	TGCAGTGCTTTAGCAGGGGCCAATGAGCAGTACTTC	CSALAGANEQYF
few	-	TRBV6-2/TRBV6-3	TRBJ2-1	TGTGCCAGCAGTTACGATTACGGGGGTAATGAGCAGTTCTTC	CASSYDYGGNEQFF
-	TRBD2	TRBV6-2/TRBV6-3	TRBJ2-5	TGTGCCAGCAGTTCTCTAGCGGGGCCAAAAGAGACCCAGTACTTC	CASSSLAGPKETQYF
-	TRBD2	TRBV27	TRBJ2-1	TGTGCCAGCAATTCGGGACTAGCGGTGTACAATGAGCAGTTCTTC	CASNSGLAVYNEQFF
many	-	TRBV27	TRBJ1-2	TGTGCCAGCAGTTTCACAGAGAACTATGGCTACACCTTC	CASSFTENYGYTF
-	-	TRBV27	TRBJ2-1	TGTGCCAGCAGTTTGTCTAATCCTGGTCTCAATGAGCAGTTCTTC	CASSLSNPGLNEQFF
few	TRBD1	TRBV4-1	TRBJ2-2	TGCGCCAGCAGCCAAGAGGGACAGCCGGCCGGGGAGCTGTTTTTT	CASSQEGQPAGELFF
-	TRBD1	TRBV18	TRBJ1-1	TGTGCCAGCTCACCCCTGAGATTGGGACAGGGGGCCGGTGAAGCTTTCTTT	CASSPLRLGQGAGEAFF
few	TRBD2	TRBV24-1	TRBJ2-3	TGTGCCACCAGTGTCGGGACTAGTACTACAGATACGCAGTATTTT	CATSVGTSTTDTQYF
few	-	TRBV7-9	TRBJ1-1	TGTGCCAGCAGCCCAGCCCTACCTAGGGACACTGAAGCTTTCTTT	CASSPALPRDTEAFF
-	-	TRBV10-3	TRBJ1-1	TGTGCCATCAGTGAGTCGAGGACTGAAGCTTTCTTT	CAISESRTEAFF
few	TRBD1	TRBV20-1	TRBJ2-5	TGCAGTGCTAGCAAGGGGGCAAGGGAAGAGACCCAGTACTTC	CSASKGAREETQYF
few	-	TRBV28	TRBJ1-2	TGTGCCAGCTCCACGTCCCCGGACAATTATGGCTACACCTTC	CASSTSPDNYGYTF
few	-	TRBV15	TRBJ2-4	TGTGCCACCAGCACCGGACAGAGAAACATTCAGTACTTC	CATSTGQRNIQYF
-	-	TRBV27	TRBJ1-2	TGTGCCAGCAGTTGGAGTATCGACGACTGCTATGGCTACACCTTC	CASSWSIDDCYGYTF
-	-	TRBV4-1	TRBJ1-2	TGCGCCAGCAGCCGCTTAGGGGACGGCGCAGGGGACACCTTC	CASSRLGDGAGDTF
-	-	TRBV20-1	TRBJ2-4	TGCAGTGCGGAAGGTCCAGCCGAAAACATTCAGTACTTC	CSAEGPAENIQYF
-	TRBD2	TRBV29-1	TRBJ2-1	TGCAGCGTTGAAGGTTCTAGCGGGAGGCGATTCGCGGGGCAGTTCTTC	CSVEGSSGRRFAGQFF
few	-	TRBV4-3	TRBJ1-1	TGCGCCAGCAGCCAAGAAGTGAACACTGAAGCTTTCTTT	CASSQEVNTEAFF
-	TRBD1	TRBV2	TRBJ2-3	TGTGCCAGCAGGGAAGACAGGGCAACAGATACGCAGTATTTT	CASREDRATDTQYF
-	-	TRBV29-1	TRBJ2-1	TGCAGCGTTGGCCATCCGGGAGAGGTGAAAAAGGAGCAGTTCTTC	CSVGHPGEVKKEQFF
-	-	TRBV4-1	TRBJ2-2	TGCGCCAGCAGCCACCCCAGGGGAAACACCGGGGAGCTGTTTTTT	CASSHPRGNTGELFF
-	-	TRBV20-1	TRBJ2-2	TGCAGTGCTCGAGCGGGTCATTCGAACACCGGGGAGCTGTTTTTT	CSARAGHSNTGELFF
many	TRBD1	TRBV9	TRBJ2-7	TGTGCCAGCAGCGTAGGACAGGGGAGATACGAGCAGTACTTC	CASSVGQGRYEQYF
-	-	TRBV7-9	TRBJ2-1	TGTGCCAGCAGCGATGGACGGCCCGATGAGCAGTTCTTC	CASSDGRPDEQFF
-	-	TRBV6-6	TRBJ1-5	TGTGCCAGCAGGTTGGGCGGGAATAGCAATCAGCCCCAGCATTTT	CASRLGGNSNQPQHF
-	-	TRBV21-1	TRBJ1-1	TGTGCCAGCAGCGGACACAGGGGGCTGTTTGGCACTGAAGCTTTCTTT	CASSGHRGLFGTEAFF
many	TRBD2	TRBV5-1	TRBJ2-5	TGCGCCAGCAGCTTGAGAGTAGCGGGGTACCAAGAGACCCAGTACTTC	CASSLRVAGYQETQYF
-	-	TRBV3-1	TRBJ1-2	TGTGCCAGCAGCCGCCTGACTGTTAACTATGGCTACACCTTC	CASSRLTVNYGYTF
-	TRBD2	TRBV7-2	TRBJ2-5	TGTGCCAGCAGCTTAAGACTAGCGGTTGGTGAGCAGTACTTC	CASSLRLAVGEQYF
-	TRBD2	TRBV7-9	TRBJ2-1	TGTGCCAGCAGCTGGACTAGCGGGAGTCATTTGGCTTACAATGAGCAGTTCTTC	CASSWTSGSHLAYNEQFF
few	TRBD1	TRBV5-6	TRBJ1-6	TGTGCCAGCAGCGGGGGGACAGGGGGCTTATGGAATTCACCCCTCCACTTT	CASSGGTGGLWNSPLHF
-	TRBD1	TRBV30	TRBJ2-4	TGTGCCTGGAGCGTGACAGGGGGTTGGGGAAACATTCAGTACTTC	CAWSVTGGWGNIQYF
-	TRBD2	TRBV4-3	TRBJ2-7	TGCGCCAGCAGCCAAGGAACTAGCGGATCCCAGCAGTACTTC	CASSQGTSGSQQYF
few	-	TRBV7-2	TRBJ1-5	TGTGCCAGCAGTCGACAGGTCAGCAATCAGCCCCAGCATTTT	CASSRQVSNQPQHF
few	TRBD2	TRBV5-1	TRBJ2-5	TGCGCCAGCAGCGTAGGGACTAGCGGGAGTGAGACCCAGTACTTC	CASSVGTSGSETQYF
many	-	TRBV29-1	TRBJ2-3	TGCAGCGTTGTTGGGGTGGTGACAGATACGCAGTATTTT	CSVVGVVTDTQYF
many	TRBD1	TRBV24-1	TRBJ2-1	TGTGCCACCAGTGATCGGGGACAGGGGGCTAGTGAGCAGTTCTTC	CATSDRGQGASEQFF
few	TRBD2	TRBV20-1	TRBJ2-7	TGCAGTGGGACTAGCGGCTACGAGCAGTACTTC	CSGTSGYEQYF
few	-	TRBV4-2	TRBJ1-1	TGTGCCAGTTCCTTCGGACAGGAAGCTTTCTTT	CASSFGQEAFF
few	-	TRBV24-1	TRBJ1-1	TGTGCCACCAGTGGAGGCAGTGGGGGCGCGGGCACTGAAGCTTTCTTT	CATSGGSGGAGTEAFF
-	-	TRBV2	TRBJ1-5	TGTGCCAGCAGTGAAGACGGGAATACGAATCAGCCCCAGCATTTT	CASSEDGNTNQPQHF
-	TRBD2	TRBV5-1	TRBJ2-1	TGCGCCAGCAGCTTGGGCCAGGGAGGGCATGAGCAGTTCTTC	CASSLGQGGHEQFF
-	-	TRBV10-3	TRBJ2-2	TGTGCCATCAGTAAAGGGGGAAGAACCCACACCGGGGAGCTGTTTTTT	CAISKGGRTHTGELFF